The next 21 T cell receptor beta chains were all read from a single sample in a study of T cells in Graves' hyperthyroidism and ophthalmopathy. RNA transcripts yielded amplified TCR beta CDR3 regions. The HTBI primer set was used in a first-round RT-PCR of the TCR CDR3. TCRdb ran MiXCR on the multiplex PCR reads and lists one entry per CDR3 protein. The table has about 130,000 distinct CDR3 sequences, around 21% seen once. The material sequenced was blood. The receptors derive from a woman between 45 and 65 years old with Graves' hyperthyroidism that later progressed to Graves' ophthalmopathy.

The V call is TRBV29-1, the J call TRBJ2-5, with unresolved D. The germline V and J ends were trimmed by 3 bases and 10 bases, with 18 bases remaining between them. Germline V lookup: CDR1 SQVTM, CDR2 ANQGSEA. This CDR3 comprises 13 residues. The CDR3 DNA reads TGCAGCGTTGATTTCCAGTCGGGTACGGGCCAGTACTTC. This encodes CSVDFQSGTGQYF. Combining the CDR3 with reference TRBV29-1 and TRBJ2-5 gives the whole variable domain SAVISQKPSRDICQRGTSLTIQCQVDSQVTMMFWYRQQPGQSLTLIATANQGSEATYESGFVIDKFPISRPNLTFSTLTVSNMSPEDSSIYLCSVDFQSGTGQYFGPGTRLLVL.

This clonotype appeared a few times. The chain employs TRBV28 and TRBJ2-3; 7 bases are a match to TRBD2. Germline V gene lookup returns CDR1 MDHEN and CDR2 SYDVKM. V lost 1 base to trimming and J lost 0 bases; unmatched junction nucleotides: 4. This CDR3 is 16 amino acids long. This CDR3 reads CASSLSGLSSTDTQYF. As DNA, the CDR3 is TGTGCCAGCAGTTTATCGGGACTATCTAGCACAGATACGCAGTATTTT.

This clonotype was observed at least ten times. The CDR3 reads CSARYHRLRDTTYEQYF. CDR3 nucleotide sequence: TGCAGTGCTAGGTATCACAGACTCCGGGACACAACCTACGAGCAGTACTTC. The V gene is TRBV20-1, the J gene TRBJ2-7; D possibly corresponds to TRBD1 (6 bases). This CDR3 is built from 17 residues. The germline V and J ends were trimmed by 3 bases and 2 bases, with 23 bases remaining between them. Per the germline V gene, CDR1 is DFQATT and CDR2 is SNEGSKA (reference sequence).

A remark on this clonotype: This clone may be a read error of a much larger clone one base away. The chain joins TRBV24-1 to TRBJ1-5; D is undetermined. The germline gives CDR1 KGHDR, CDR2 SFDVKD. This CDR3 is 15 amino acids long. CDR3: CATSDSRISNPPQHF. The CDR3 DNA follows: TGTGCCACCAGTGATTCCCGGATTAGCAATCCGCCCCAGCATTTT.

This clonotype has at least ten counts. This chain joins TRBV6-1 and TRBJ1-3; the D gene is possibly TRBD1 (6 bases). The CDR3 is made up of 15 amino acids. Germline V CDR1 and CDR2: MNHNS, SASEGT. V was shortened by 5 bases and J by 4 bases, with 15 bases between the two germline ends. Here the CDR3 DNA reads TGTGCCAGCAGTCCTACAGGGAGGTCCGGAAACACCATATATTTT. It encodes CASSPTGRSGNTIYF.

In its sample, this clonotype was seen many times. This chain connects TRBV27 to TRBJ1-5; a weak D match, TRBD1 (5 bases). Germline loops: CDR1 MNHEY, CDR2 SMNVEV (reference sequence). V was clipped by 6 bases and J by 4 bases, with 19 bases between them. The CDR3 consists of 16 residues. The CDR3 nucleotides read TGTGCCAGCAGGCCCGGAGGAGGATGGGGGAATCAGCCCCAGCATTTT. This translates into CASRPGGGWGNQPQHF.

At least ten counts were recorded for this clonotype. This chain uses TRBV12-3 or TRBV12-4 with TRBJ2-5; 10 bases align to TRBD2. The CDR3 consists of 14 residues. V shed 5 bases and J 3 bases; nucleotides not matched to a gene: 3. CDR3 in amino acids: CASSAGLAEETQYF. Here the CDR3 DNA reads TGTGCCAGCAGTGCCGGACTAGCGGAAGAGACCCAGTACTTC.

This clonotype was seen at least ten times. The chain recombines TRBV18 with TRBJ2-7; 8 bases are a match to TRBD2. V was clipped by 4 bases and J by 6 bases; unmatched bases: 14. This CDR3 is 16 amino acids long. Germline V lookup: CDR1 KGHSH, CDR2 LQKENI. CDR3 in amino acids: CASSRREREPVIEQYF. Written as DNA, the CDR3 is TGTGCCAGCTCACGAAGGGAGCGGGAGCCCGTAATCGAGCAGTACTTC. Variable domain in full (rest from reference TRBV18 and TRBJ2-7): NAGVMQNPRHLVRRRGQEARLRCSPMKGHSHVYWYRQLPEEGLKFMVYLQKENIIDESGMPKERFSAEFPKEGPSILRIQQVVRGDSAAYFCASSRREREPVIEQYFGPGTRLTVT.

There are many counts of this clonotype. This chain connects TRBV2 to TRBJ2-7; 7 bases fit TRBD2. The junction had 10 bases not matched to a gene; V was cut back by 2 bases and J by 3 bases. The CDR3 is 16 amino acids. The germline CDR1 and CDR2 sequences are SNHLY and FYNNEI. CDR3 amino acids: CASSESVPGLNYEQYF. For the CDR3, the DNA is TGTGCCAGCAGTGAATCGGTCCCGGGACTAAACTACGAGCAGTACTTC.

The chain uses TRBV6-2 or TRBV6-3 and TRBJ1-3; D unresolved. CDR1 and CDR2 from the germline V gene are MNHEY and SVGEGT. The V end lost 0 bases, the J end lost 0 bases, and 9 bases lay between the germline ends. The CDR3 spans 16 residues. This CDR3 reads CASSYSRDPSGNTIYF. In DNA form, the CDR3 reads TGTGCCAGCAGTTACTCGAGAGACCCCTCTGGAAACACCATATATTTT.

There are a few counts of this clonotype. The chain carries TRBV30 and TRBJ2-7; D is uncertain. The V gene lost 0 bases and the J gene lost 5 bases, with 11 bases spanning the gap. The length of the CDR3 is 13 residues. Germline CDR1 is GTSNPN and CDR2 is SVGIG (reference sequence). This chain's CDR3 is CAWSVRRDNEQYF. CDR3 DNA sequence: TGTGCCTGGAGTGTAAGAAGGGATAACGAGCAGTACTTC.

The V and J genes are TRBV28 and TRBJ2-7; TRBD1 agrees at 9 bases. The junction had 11 bases not matched to a gene; V was cut back by 7 bases and J by 4 bases. The CDR3 spans 15 residues. Germline V gives CDR1 MDHEN, CDR2 SYDVKM. The CDR3 protein is CASTTEGTGNYEQYF. The CDR3 nucleotides read TGTGCCAGCACAACCGAAGGGACAGGGAATTACGAGCAGTACTTC.

J is TRBJ1-1 and V is TRBV2, with unresolved D. The V gene lost 4 bases and the J gene lost 0 bases, with 12 bases spanning the gap. Per the germline V gene, CDR1 is SNHLY and CDR2 is FYNNEI. This CDR3 has 15 residues. The CDR3, as DNA: TGTGCCAGCAGTGGATCGAGGGTCCTGAACACTGAAGCTTTCTTT. Translation: CASSGSRVLNTEAFF.

This clonotype was detected ten times or more. The V and J genes are TRBV2 and TRBJ2-2; D is perhaps TRBD1 (7 bases). Per the germline V gene, CDR1 is SNHLY and CDR2 is FYNNEI. The V end lost 1 base, the J end lost 6 bases, and 12 bases lay between the germline ends. This CDR3 is built from 15 residues. The CDR3 region has the DNA TGTGCCAGCAGTGAAGAAGGCAGGGGGGCCGGGGAGCTGTTTTTT. Encoded protein: CASSEEGRGAGELFF.

This clonotype was counted at least ten times. The rearrangement uses TRBV28 and TRBJ2-1; 8 bases match TRBD2. This CDR3 spans 17 amino acids. V lost 5 bases and J lost 7; bases outside the gene matches: 16. Germline values: CDR1 MDHEN, CDR2 SYDVKM. CDR3 nucleotides: TGTGCCAGCAGTACCGGGGGAGCGGGAGTTAGTAAAAATGAGCAGTTCTTC. This codes for CASSTGGAGVSKNEQFF. Looking up the rest from reference TRBV28 and TRBJ2-1 gives the full variable domain: DVKVTQSSRYLVKRTGEKVFLECVQDMDHENMFWYRQDPGLGLRLIYFSYDVKMKEKGDIPEGYSVSREKKERFSLILESASTNQTSMYLCASSTGGAGVSKNEQFFGPGTRLTVL.

This clonotype was observed many times. The genes are TRBV28 and TRBJ2-3, with a tentative D call TRBD2 (5 bases). Germline loops: CDR1 MDHEN, CDR2 SYDVKM. V lost 2 bases and J 2 bases, leaving 11 bases between the germline ends. The length of the CDR3 is 15 residues. CDR3 bases: TGTGCCAGCAGTTTACCCAGCGGCTACACAGATACGCAGTATTTT. This gives the protein CASSLPSGYTDTQYF. The variable domain in full, completed from reference TRBV28 and TRBJ2-3, reads DVKVTQSSRYLVKRTGEKVFLECVQDMDHENMFWYRQDPGLGLRLIYFSYDVKMKEKGDIPEGYSVSREKKERFSLILESASTNQTSMYLCASSLPSGYTDTQYFGPGTRLTVL.

In this sample, this clonotype turned up many times. The chain has TRBV7-9 and TRBJ2-3; tentative D call: TRBD1 (5 bases). Germline-derived CDR1 and CDR2 are SEHNR and FQNEAQ (reference sequence). The V end lost 5 bases, the J end lost 6 bases, and 12 bases lay between the germline ends. The CDR3 loop spans 13 amino acids. This chain's CDR3 is CASSRRVSDTQYF. As DNA, the CDR3 is TGTGCCAGCAGCCGCAGGGTTTCGGATACGCAGTATTTT. Using reference TRBV7-9 and TRBJ2-3 for the parts outside the CDR3, the full variable domain is DTGVSQNPRHKITKRGQNVTFRCDPISEHNRLYWYRQTLGQGPEFLTYFQNEAQLEKSRLLSDRFSAERPKGSFSTLEIQRTEQGDSAMYLCASSRRVSDTQYFGPGTRLTVL.

This clonotype was found many times. The chain recombines TRBV6-1 with TRBJ2-7; 8 bases fit TRBD2. The CDR3 has 16 residues. The junction had 15 bases not matched to a gene; V was cut back by 8 bases and J by 3 bases. CDR1 MNHNS and CDR2 SASEGT come from the germline V gene. The CDR3 DNA reads as TGTGCCAGCCGTGGGTTAGCGGGAATGGGGAGCTACGAGCAGTACTTC. This gives the protein CASRGLAGMGSYEQYF.

CDR3 bases: TGTGCCAGCAGTTCTAACTACCTGTCTGGGGCCAACGTCCTGACTTTC. It is translated as CASSSNYLSGANVLTF. The rearrangement uses TRBV6-5 and TRBJ2-6; D is unresolved. The germline CDR1 and CDR2 sequences are MNHEY and SVGAGI. Trimming removed 4 bases at V and 1 base at J, with 11 bases between. There are 16 residues in the CDR3.

With regard to this clonotype: Possible read error: a much larger clone is one base away. CDR3 DNA: TGCGCCAGCAGCTTGGCACCACTAGGAAACGGCAATGGGCAGTTCTTC. Protein: CASSLAPLGNGNGQFF. J is TRBJ2-1 and V is TRBV5-1, with D maybe TRBD2 (5 bases). CDR3 length: 16 residues. Germline CDR1 and CDR2: SGHRS and YFSETQ.

This clonotype was seen just once. The rearrangement uses TRBV28 and TRBJ2-7; 9 bases map to TRBD2. CDR1 and CDR2 from the germline V gene are MDHEN and SYDVKM. This CDR3 region has 16 residues. V lost 4 bases, J lost 0 bases, and 7 bases stayed unmatched. This CDR3 reads CASSWLAGRDSYEQYF. The CDR3 nucleotides are TGTGCCAGCAGTTGGCTAGCGGGGCGGGACTCCTACGAGCAGTACTTC. Combining the CDR3 with reference TRBV28 and TRBJ2-7 gives the whole variable domain DVKVTQSSRYLVKRTGEKVFLECVQDMDHENMFWYRQDPGLGLRLIYFSYDVKMKEKGDIPEGYSVSREKKERFSLILESASTNQTSMYLCASSWLAGRDSYEQYFGPGTRLTVT.